This T cell receptor beta chain was retrieved from a study of T cells expressing NK-cell markers. TCRdb reprocessed the 5' RACE reads and keeps a single row for each CDR3 protein, giving no DNA. Reported are approximately 150,000 distinct CDR3 sequences; the ten largest clones contain about 12%. The germline gives CDR1 SGHTA, CDR2 FQGNSA. The CDR3 loop spans 17 amino acids. The sample taken for sequencing was blood T cells: a sorted CD56 or NKG2C T cell subset, CD4+ or CD8+ T cells, or bulk PBMC T cells (not recorded which). This chain links TRBV7-2 with TRBJ2-3; TCRdb returns TRBD1, unconfirmable since there is no DNA. The TCR comes from a man between 18 and 35 years old in good health. CDR3 sequence: CASSHSPGSPSTDTQYF.